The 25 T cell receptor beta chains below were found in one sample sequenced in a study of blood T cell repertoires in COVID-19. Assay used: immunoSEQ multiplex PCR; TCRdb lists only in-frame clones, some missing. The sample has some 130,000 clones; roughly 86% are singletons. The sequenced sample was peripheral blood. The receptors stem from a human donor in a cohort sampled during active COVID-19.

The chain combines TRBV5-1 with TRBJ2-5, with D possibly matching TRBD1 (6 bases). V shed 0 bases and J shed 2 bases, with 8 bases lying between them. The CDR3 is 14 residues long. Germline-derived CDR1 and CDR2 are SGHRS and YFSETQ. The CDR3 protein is CASSLAGQQETQYF. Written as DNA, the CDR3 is TGCGCCAGCAGCTTGGCCGGACAGCAAGAGACCCAGTACTTC.

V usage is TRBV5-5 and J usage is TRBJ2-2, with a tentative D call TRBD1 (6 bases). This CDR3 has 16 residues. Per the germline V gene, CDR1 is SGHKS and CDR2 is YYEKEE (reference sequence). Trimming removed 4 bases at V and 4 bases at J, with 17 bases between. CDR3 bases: TGTGCCAGCAGCCTGGCACAGGGTAGGGGCACCGGGGAGCTGTTTTTT. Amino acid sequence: CASSLAQGRGTGELFF.

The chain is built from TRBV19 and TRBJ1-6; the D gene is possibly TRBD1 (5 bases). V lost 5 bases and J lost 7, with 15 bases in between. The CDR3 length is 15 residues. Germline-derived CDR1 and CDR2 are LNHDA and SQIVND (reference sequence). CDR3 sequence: CASSPSNQGNSPLHF. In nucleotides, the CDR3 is TGTGCCAGTAGTCCTTCGAACCAGGGAAATTCACCCCTCCACTTT.

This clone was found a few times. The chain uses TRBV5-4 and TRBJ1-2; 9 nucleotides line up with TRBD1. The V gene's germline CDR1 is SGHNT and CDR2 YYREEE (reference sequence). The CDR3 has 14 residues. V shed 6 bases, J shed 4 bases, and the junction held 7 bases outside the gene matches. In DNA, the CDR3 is TGTGCCAGCACCGGGACAGGGAGAATCTATGGCTACACCTTC. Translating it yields CASTGTGRIYGYTF.

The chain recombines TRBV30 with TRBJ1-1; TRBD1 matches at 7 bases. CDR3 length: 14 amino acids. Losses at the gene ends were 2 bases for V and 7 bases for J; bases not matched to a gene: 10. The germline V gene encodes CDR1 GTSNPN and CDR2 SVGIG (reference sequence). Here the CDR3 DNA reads TGTGCCTGGAGTAAGGGGACAGCGGGGGTTGAAGCTTTCTTT. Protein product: CAWSKGTAGVEAFF.

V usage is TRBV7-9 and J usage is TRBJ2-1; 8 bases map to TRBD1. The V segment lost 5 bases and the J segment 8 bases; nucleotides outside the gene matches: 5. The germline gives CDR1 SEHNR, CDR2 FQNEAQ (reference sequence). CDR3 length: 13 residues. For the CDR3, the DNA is TGTGCCAGCAGCAGACAGGGGATTCATGAGCAGTTCTTC. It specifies CASSRQGIHEQFF.

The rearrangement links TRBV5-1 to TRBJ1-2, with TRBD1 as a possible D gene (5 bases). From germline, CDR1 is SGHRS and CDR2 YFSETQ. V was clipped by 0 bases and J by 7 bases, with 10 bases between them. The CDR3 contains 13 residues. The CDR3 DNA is TGCGCCAGCAGCTTGGTATGGGGGGGTGGCTACACCTTC. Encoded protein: CASSLVWGGGYTF. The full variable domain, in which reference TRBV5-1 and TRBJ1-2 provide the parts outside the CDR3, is KAGVTQTPRYLIKTRGQQVTLSCSPISGHRSVSWYQQTPGQGLQFLFEYFSETQRNKGNFPGRFSGRQFSNSRSEMNVSTLELGDSALYLCASSLVWGGGYTFGSGTRLTVV.

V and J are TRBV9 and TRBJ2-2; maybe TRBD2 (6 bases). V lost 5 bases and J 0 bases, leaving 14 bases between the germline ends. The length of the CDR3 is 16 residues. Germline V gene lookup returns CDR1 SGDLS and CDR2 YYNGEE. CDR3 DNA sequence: TGTGCCAGCAGTCCAAGGAGGGCCCCGAACACCGGGGAGCTGTTTTTT. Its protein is CASSPRRAPNTGELFF.

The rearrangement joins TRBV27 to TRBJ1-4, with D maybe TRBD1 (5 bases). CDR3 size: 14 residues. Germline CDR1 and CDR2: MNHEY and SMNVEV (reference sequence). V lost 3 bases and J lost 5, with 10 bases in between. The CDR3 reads CASSFLGLNEKLFF. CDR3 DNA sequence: TGTGCCAGCAGTTTCTTGGGGCTGAATGAAAAACTGTTTTTT.

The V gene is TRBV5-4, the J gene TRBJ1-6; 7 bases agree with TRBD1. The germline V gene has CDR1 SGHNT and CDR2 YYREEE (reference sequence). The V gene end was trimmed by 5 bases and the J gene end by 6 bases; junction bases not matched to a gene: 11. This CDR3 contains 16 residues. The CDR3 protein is CASRASPEGANSPLHF. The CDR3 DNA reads TGTGCCAGCAGAGCTTCCCCTGAGGGGGCTAATTCACCCCTCCACTTT.

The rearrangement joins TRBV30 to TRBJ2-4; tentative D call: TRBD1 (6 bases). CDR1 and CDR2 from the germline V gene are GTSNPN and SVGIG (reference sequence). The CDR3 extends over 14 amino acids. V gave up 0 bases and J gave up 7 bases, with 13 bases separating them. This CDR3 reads CAWSVGGGGNIQYF. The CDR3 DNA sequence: TGTGCCTGGAGTGTAGGGGGTGGGGGTAACATTCAGTACTTC.

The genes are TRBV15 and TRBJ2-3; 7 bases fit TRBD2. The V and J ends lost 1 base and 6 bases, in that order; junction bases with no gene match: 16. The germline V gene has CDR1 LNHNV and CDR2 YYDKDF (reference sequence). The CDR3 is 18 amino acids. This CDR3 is CATSRVLYKLASGDTQYF. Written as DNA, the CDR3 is TGTGCCACCAGCAGAGTCCTCTACAAACTAGCGAGCGGGGATACGCAGTATTTT.

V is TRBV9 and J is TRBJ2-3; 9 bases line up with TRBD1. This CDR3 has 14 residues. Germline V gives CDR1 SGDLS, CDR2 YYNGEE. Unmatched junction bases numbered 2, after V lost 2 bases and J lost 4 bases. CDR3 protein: CASSVGQGPDTQYF. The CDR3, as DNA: TGTGCCAGCAGCGTGGGACAGGGTCCAGATACGCAGTATTTT.

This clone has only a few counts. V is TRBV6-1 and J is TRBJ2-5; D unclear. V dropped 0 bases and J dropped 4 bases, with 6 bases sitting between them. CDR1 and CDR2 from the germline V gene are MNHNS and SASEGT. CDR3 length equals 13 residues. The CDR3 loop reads CASSEAHRETQYF. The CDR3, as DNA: TGTGCCAGCAGTGAAGCCCATAGAGAGACCCAGTACTTC.

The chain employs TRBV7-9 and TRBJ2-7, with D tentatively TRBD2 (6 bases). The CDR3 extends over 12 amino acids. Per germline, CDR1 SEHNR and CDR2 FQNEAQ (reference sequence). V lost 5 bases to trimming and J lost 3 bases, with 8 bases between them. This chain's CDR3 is CASSISGYEQYF. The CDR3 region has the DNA TGTGCCAGCAGCATTAGCGGCTACGAGCAGTACTTC.

The CDR3 spells CASSPQLQGNYGYTF. CDR3 nucleotides: TGTGCCAGCAGCCCGCAGCTACAGGGTAACTATGGCTACACCTTC. The rearrangement links TRBV3-1 (or the pseudogene TRBV3-2) to TRBJ1-2; D is perhaps TRBD1 (6 bases). The germline CDR1 and CDR2 sequences are LGHDT and YNNKEL (reference sequence). The CDR3 loop spans 15 amino acids. V lost 4 bases to trimming and J lost 1 base, with 13 bases between them.

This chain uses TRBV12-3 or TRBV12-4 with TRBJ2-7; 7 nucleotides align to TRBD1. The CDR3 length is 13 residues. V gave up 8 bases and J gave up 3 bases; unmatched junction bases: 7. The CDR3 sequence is CASSRGQDYEQYF. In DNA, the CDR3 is TGTGCCAGCTCTAGGGGGCAAGACTACGAGCAGTACTTC.

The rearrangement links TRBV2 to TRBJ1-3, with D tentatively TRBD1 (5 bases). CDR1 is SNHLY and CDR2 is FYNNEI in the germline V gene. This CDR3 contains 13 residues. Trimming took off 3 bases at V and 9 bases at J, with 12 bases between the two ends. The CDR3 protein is CASSDQGLATIYF. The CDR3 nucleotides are TGTGCCAGCAGTGATCAGGGATTGGCCACCATATATTTT.

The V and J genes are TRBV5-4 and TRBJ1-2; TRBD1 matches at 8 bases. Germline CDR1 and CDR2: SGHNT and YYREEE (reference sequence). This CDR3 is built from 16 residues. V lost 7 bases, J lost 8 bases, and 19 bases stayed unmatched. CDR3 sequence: CASHRGQAYLWPGYTF. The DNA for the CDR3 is TGTGCCAGCCACAGGGGACAGGCATATTTATGGCCGGGCTACACCTTC.

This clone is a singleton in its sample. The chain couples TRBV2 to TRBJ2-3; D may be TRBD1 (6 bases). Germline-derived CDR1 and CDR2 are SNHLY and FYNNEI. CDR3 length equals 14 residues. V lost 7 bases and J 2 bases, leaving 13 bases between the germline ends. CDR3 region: CASIQGPHTDTQYF. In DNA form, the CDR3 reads TGTGCCAGCATCCAGGGGCCTCACACAGATACGCAGTATTTT.

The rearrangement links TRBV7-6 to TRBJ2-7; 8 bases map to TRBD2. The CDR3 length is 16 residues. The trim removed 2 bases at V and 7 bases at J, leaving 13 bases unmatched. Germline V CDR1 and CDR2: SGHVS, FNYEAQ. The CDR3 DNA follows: TGTGCCAGCAGCTTATATGGGACGGGGGGGCCACGGGAGCAGTACTTC. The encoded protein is CASSLYGTGGPREQYF.

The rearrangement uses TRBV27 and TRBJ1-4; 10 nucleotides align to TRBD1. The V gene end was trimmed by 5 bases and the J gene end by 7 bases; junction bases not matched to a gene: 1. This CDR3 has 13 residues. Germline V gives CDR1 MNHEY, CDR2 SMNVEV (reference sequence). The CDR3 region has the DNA TGTGCCAGCAGTCGGGACAGGGGTGAAAAACTGTTTTTT. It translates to CASSRDRGEKLFF.

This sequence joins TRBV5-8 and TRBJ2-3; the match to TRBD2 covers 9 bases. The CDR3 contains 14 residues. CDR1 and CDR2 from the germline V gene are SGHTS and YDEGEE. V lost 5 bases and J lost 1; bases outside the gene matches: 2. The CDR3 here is CASRLAGRTDTQYF. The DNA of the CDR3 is TGTGCCAGCAGACTAGCGGGCCGCACAGATACGCAGTATTTT.

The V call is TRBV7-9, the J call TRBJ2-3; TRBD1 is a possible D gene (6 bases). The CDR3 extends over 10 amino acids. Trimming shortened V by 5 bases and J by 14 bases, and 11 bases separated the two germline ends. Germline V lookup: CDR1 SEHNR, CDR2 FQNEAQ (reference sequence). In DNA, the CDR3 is TGTGCCAGCAGCCTTACAGGGTTGTATTTT. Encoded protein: CASSLTGLYF.

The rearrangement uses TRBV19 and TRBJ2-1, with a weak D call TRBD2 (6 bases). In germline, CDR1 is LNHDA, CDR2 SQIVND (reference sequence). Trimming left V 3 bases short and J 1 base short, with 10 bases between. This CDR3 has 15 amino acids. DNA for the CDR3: TGTGCCAGTAGTATTAGGCTAGCGTCCTACAATGAGCAGTTCTTC. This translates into CASSIRLASYNEQFF. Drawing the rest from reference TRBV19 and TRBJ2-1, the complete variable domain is DGGITQSPKYLFRKEGQNVTLSCEQNLNHDAMYWYRQDPGQGLRLIYYSQIVNDFQKGDIAEGYSVSREKKESFPLTVTSAQKNPTAFYLCASSIRLASYNEQFFGPGTRLTVL.